Listed below are T cell receptor beta chains from one sample, sequenced in a study of control samples from healthy donors and cancer patients. Clones were sequenced by immunoSEQ multiplex PCR, and TCRdb holds only the in-frame ones, with some missing. Among around 110,000 clones listed, more than 75% were seen once. Source material: blood. Receptors originate from a woman in her 70s in good health. The CDR3 runs from the conserved cysteine through the conserved F or W. Fields, in order: CDR3 protein, CDR3 DNA, V gene, J gene, D gene, clone size. A D gene is named only where the DNA matches it firmly. Rows may omit the clone size; those that give it use once, few, many or a size class.

CASSAHTGALGNEQFF	TGTGCCAGTAGTGCCCATACAGGGGCTCTAGGTAATGAGCAGTTCTTC	TRBV19	TRBJ2-1	TRBD1	NA
CSAVGLQETQYF	TGCAGCGCTGTGGGCCTTCAAGAGACCCAGTACTTC	TRBV29-1	TRBJ2-5	NA	NA
CASTSGTGGPYGYTF	TGTGCCAGCACCTCCGGGACAGGGGGACCCTATGGCTACACCTTC	TRBV6-5	TRBJ1-2	TRBD1	NA
CASSLYGTDSNQPQHF	TGTGCCAGCAGTTTATACGGGACGGATAGCAATCAGCCCCAGCATTTT	TRBV27	TRBJ1-5	NA	NA
CASTKGLRGYTF	TGTGCCAGCACCAAGGGACTTAGGGGCTACACCTTC	TRBV5-8	TRBJ1-2	NA	few
CASGPPALYSNQPQHF	TGTGCTAGTGGTCCCCCAGCGCTTTATAGCAATCAGCCCCAGCATTTT	TRBV12-5	TRBJ1-5	NA	NA
CASRATRTGVTEQYF	TGTGCCAGCAGGGCAACTAGGACAGGGGTTACCGAGCAGTACTTC	TRBV9	TRBJ2-7	TRBD1	NA
CASSVRTSGAYNEQFF	TGCGCCAGCAGTGTAAGGACTAGCGGGGCCTACAATGAGCAGTTCTTC	TRBV5-1	TRBJ2-1	TRBD2	NA
CASSTTTGVNQPQHF	TGTGCCAGTAGTACTACGACAGGAGTCAATCAGCCCCAGCACTTT	TRBV19	TRBJ1-5	NA	NA
CASSPGGTEDSPLHF	TGCGCCAGCAGCCCGGGGGGGACAGAGGATTCACCCCTCCACTTT	TRBV5-1	TRBJ1-6	TRBD1	NA
CASSFGSGGYTDTQYF	TGTGCCAGCAGTTTCGGGTCGGGGGGATACACAGATACGCAGTATTTT	TRBV28	TRBJ2-3	TRBD2	NA
CASSPLVRQNSYEQYF	TGTGCCAGCAGCCCGTTAGTACGCCAGAACTCCTACGAGCAGTACTTC	TRBV5-5	TRBJ2-7	NA	once
CASSPPGSNTGELFF	TGCGCCAGCAGCCCCCCTGGTTCAAACACCGGGGAGCTGTTTTTT	TRBV5-1	TRBJ2-2	NA	once
CASSSWDRGLSNQPQHF	TGCGCCAGCAGCTCGTGGGACAGGGGGCTTAGCAATCAGCCCCAGCATTTT	TRBV5-6	TRBJ1-5	TRBD1	NA
CASSFLLEGEQYF	TGTGCCAGTAGTTTCCTTCTGGAGGGCGAGCAGTACTTC	TRBV19	TRBJ2-7	NA	NA
CASSRQYTEAFF	TGTGCCAGCAGTCGACAGTACACTGAAGCTTTCTTT	TRBV6-2/TRBV6-3	TRBJ1-1	NA	NA
CASSLDLYRGMTGELFF	TGTGCCAGCAGCTTAGATCTTTACAGGGGGATGACCGGGGAGCTGTTTTTT	TRBV11-2	TRBJ2-2	TRBD1	NA
CASSFPVNTEAFF	TGTGCCAGCAGCTTTCCGGTGAACACTGAAGCTTTCTTT	TRBV7-9	TRBJ1-1	NA	NA
CASSPRDRGLNNEKLFF	TGTGCCAGCAGCCCTCGGGACAGGGGTTTGAATAATGAAAAACTGTTTTTT	TRBV4-2	TRBJ1-4	TRBD1	NA
CASSAHVGAVLGGYTF	TGTGCCAGCAGCGCGCACGTCGGGGCAGTTCTAGGTGGCTACACCTTC	TRBV9	TRBJ1-2	NA	NA
CASSLTSGGVETQYF	TGTGCCAGCAGCTTGACTAGCGGGGGGGTAGAGACCCAGTACTTC	TRBV7-9	TRBJ2-5	TRBD2	once
CASSLVPAETQYF	TGTGCCAGCAGCTTAGTACCCGCGGAGACCCAGTACTTC	TRBV7-3	TRBJ2-5	NA	NA
CASSDSGDRAHEQFF	TGTGCCAGCAGTGACTCTGGGGACAGGGCCCATGAGCAGTTCTTC	TRBV6-4	TRBJ2-1	TRBD1	NA
CASSLNLERELFF	TGTGCCAGCAGCTTAAACCTTGAGAGGGAGCTGTTTTTT	TRBV7-9	TRBJ2-2	NA	NA
CASSPSFSNQPQHF	TGCGCCAGCAGCCCCAGCTTTAGCAATCAGCCCCAGCATTTT	TRBV4-1	TRBJ1-5	NA	NA
CASSPSGTGYNQPQHF	TGTGCCAGCTCACCATCCGGGACAGGGTACAATCAGCCCCAGCATTTT	TRBV18	TRBJ1-5	TRBD1	NA
CASSSTGDQPQHF	TGTGCCAGCAGCTCCACTGGGGATCAGCCCCAGCATTTT	TRBV7-9	TRBJ1-5	NA	NA
CASSQAWTGQETQYF	TGTGCCAGCAGCCAAGCCTGGACAGGCCAAGAGACCCAGTACTTC	TRBV4-2	TRBJ2-5	TRBD1	once
CASSTFDTQYF	TGTGCCAGCAGCACCTTCGATACGCAGTATTTT	TRBV11-2	TRBJ2-3	NA	NA
CASRTTRLVGELFF	TGCGCCAGCAGAACCACTAGGCTTGTCGGGGAGCTGTTTTTT	TRBV5-1	TRBJ2-2	NA	NA
CASSQVGWRGGQGTGELFF	TGCGCCAGCAGCCAAGTGGGTTGGCGGGGGGGCCAGGGCACCGGGGAGCTGTTTTTT	TRBV4-3	TRBJ2-2	TRBD2	NA
CASSLGGGNTEAFF	TGTGCCAGCAGCTTAGGAGGGGGGAACACTGAAGCTTTCTTT	TRBV7-2	TRBJ1-1	NA	NA
CASKSSGGATYSYEQYF	TGTGCCAGCAAATCTAGCGGGGGGGCGACCTATTCCTACGAGCAGTACTTC	TRBV7-8	TRBJ2-7	TRBD2	NA
CASSRPSGNTEAFF	TGTGCCAGCAGTCGACCCAGCGGGAACACTGAAGCTTTCTTT	TRBV6-5	TRBJ1-1	NA	NA
CASRAGHYQPQHF	TGTGCCAGCAGGGCAGGGCATTATCAGCCCCAGCATTTT	TRBV12-3/TRBV12-4	TRBJ1-5	NA	NA
CASSPLGQPTGEQYF	TGTGCCAGCTCACCACTTGGACAGCCAACTGGTGAGCAGTACTTC	TRBV18	TRBJ2-7	NA	NA
CASSLGQGENTIYF	TGTGCCAGCAGTCTAGGACAGGGCGAAAACACCATATATTTT	TRBV2	TRBJ1-3	TRBD1	NA
CASSLLAGAYNEQFF	TGTGCCAGCAGCCTATTAGCGGGGGCCTACAATGAGCAGTTCTTC	TRBV13	TRBJ2-1	TRBD2	NA
CASSPRDFLTDTQYF	TGTGCCAGCAGCCCCCGGGACTTCCTCACAGATACGCAGTATTTT	TRBV9	TRBJ2-3	NA	NA
CASSPKTVNTEAFF	TGTGCCAGCTCACCGAAGACGGTGAACACTGAAGCTTTCTTT	TRBV18	TRBJ1-1	NA	NA
CASSLRQTPSSYNEQFF	TGTGCCAGCAGTCTACGACAGACCCCGAGCTCCTACAATGAGCAGTTCTTC	TRBV27	TRBJ2-1	NA	NA
CASSTAGAWETQYF	TGTGCCAGCAGCACCGCGGGGGCGTGGGAGACCCAGTACTTC	TRBV7-9	TRBJ2-5	NA	NA
CASSLMAGGAAGQAFF	TGCGCCAGCAGCTTGATGGCAGGGGGCGCGGCGGGTCAAGCTTTCTTT	TRBV5-1	TRBJ1-1	TRBD1	once
CASSYGGGGYGYTF	TGTGCCAGCAGTTACGGGGGAGGCGGCTATGGCTACACCTTC	TRBV6-2/TRBV6-3	TRBJ1-2	NA	few
CAISEYQTGKGGRQPQHF	TGTGCCATCAGTGAGTACCAGACAGGGAAGGGTGGGCGTCAGCCCCAGCATTTT	TRBV10-3	TRBJ1-5	TRBD1	NA
CASSRTGTHGYTF	TGTGCCAGCAGCCGTACAGGGACCCATGGCTACACCTTC	TRBV5-6	TRBJ1-2	NA	NA
CATSVTGDSGEQFF	TGTGCCACCAGTGTCACGGGGGATTCGGGTGAGCAGTTCTTC	TRBV24-1	TRBJ2-1	NA	NA
CASSLRAGGYNSPLHF	TGTGCCAGCAGCTTGAGAGCGGGAGGCTATAATTCACCCCTCCACTTT	TRBV7-8	TRBJ1-6	NA	NA
CASSLGRGNYGYTF	TGTGCCAGCAGTTTAGGGCGAGGGAACTATGGCTACACCTTC	TRBV28	TRBJ1-2	NA	NA
CASSPLGSGVKNIQYF	TGTGCCAGCAGCCCGCTGGGGAGCGGAGTCAAAAACATTCAGTACTTC	TRBV5-4	TRBJ2-4	NA	NA
CATSENTGELFF	TGTGCCACCAGCGAGAACACCGGGGAGCTGTTTTTT	TRBV24-1	TRBJ2-2	NA	NA
CASSFVTDNEQFF	TGCGCCAGCAGCTTTGTTACGGACAATGAGCAGTTCTTC	TRBV5-1	TRBJ2-1	NA	NA
CASTETEGHYGNTIYF	TGTGCCAGCACAGAGACAGAGGGACACTACGGAAACACCATATATTTT	TRBV9	TRBJ1-3	NA	NA
CASSSRTGGNTEAFF	TGTGCCAGCAGTTCCCGGACAGGCGGGAACACTGAAGCTTTCTTT	TRBV6-2/TRBV6-3	TRBJ1-1	TRBD1	NA
CASSLSAGIPTEAFF	TGTGCCAGCAGCTTATCCGCGGGTATTCCCACTGAAGCTTTCTTT	TRBV11-2	TRBJ1-1	NA	NA